The clone carrying this T cell receptor (beta chain) was counted between two and nine times. Its target is not known. These data originate in a study of response to subunit inactivated influenza vaccine. Overall study findings and caveats: The authors suggested that every seasonal influenza vaccination recruits few new T cells.

In TCRdb, the RT-PCR reads were re-called with MiXCR into one record per CDR3 protein. This sample has over 300,000 distinct CDR3 sequences, with around a fifth found just once. V gave up 2 bases and J gave up 5 bases, with 10 bases separating them. CDR1 and CDR2 from the germline V gene are MNHEY and SVGAGI. The CDR3 has 14 amino acids. This rearrangement joins TRBV6-5 to TRBJ1-5; tentatively, D is TRBD1 (5 bases). The receptor was isolated from a man aged 45 to 70 who received an inactivated influenza vaccine. The sample here was PBMCs from blood, taken approximately 22 months after vaccination. The CDR3 nucleotides are TGTGCCAGCAGTTACCTACGGGGACATCAGCCCCAGCATTTT. It translates to CASSYLRGHQPQHF.